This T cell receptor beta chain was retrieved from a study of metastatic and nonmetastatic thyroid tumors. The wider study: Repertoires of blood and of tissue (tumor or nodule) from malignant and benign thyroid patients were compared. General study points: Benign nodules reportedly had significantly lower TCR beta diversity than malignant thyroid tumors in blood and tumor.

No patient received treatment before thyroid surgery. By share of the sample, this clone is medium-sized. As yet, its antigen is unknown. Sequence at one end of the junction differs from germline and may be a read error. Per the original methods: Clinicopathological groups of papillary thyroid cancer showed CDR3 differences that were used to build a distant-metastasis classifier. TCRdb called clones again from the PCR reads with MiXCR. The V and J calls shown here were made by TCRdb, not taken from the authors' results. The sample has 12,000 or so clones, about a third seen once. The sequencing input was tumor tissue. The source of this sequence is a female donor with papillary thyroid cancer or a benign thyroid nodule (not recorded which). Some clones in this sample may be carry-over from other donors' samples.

CDR3: CASSLDGPLDTQYF. CDR3 coding DNA: TGTGCTAGCAGCTTGGACGGGCCGTTGGATACGCAGTATTTT. V gene TRBV7-7 combines with J gene TRBJ2-3, with unresolved D. This CDR3 is 14 amino acids long. Germline CDR1 is SSHAT and CDR2 is FNYEAQ (reference sequence). The whole variable domain, filled in from reference TRBV7-7 and TRBJ2-3, reads GAGVSQSPRYKVTKRGQDVTLRCDPISSHATLYWYQQALGQGPEFLTYFNYEAQPDKSGLPSDRFSAERPEGSISTLTIQRTEQRDSAMYRCASSLDGPLDTQYFGPGTRLTVL.